The rows below give T cell receptor beta chains drawn from one sample of a study of CD8+ T cells in alopecia areata. Assay: immunoSEQ multiplex PCR; the TCRdb copy retains only in-frame clones and omits some. The sample consists of around 82,000 clones, roughly 47% of them appearing once. Sequencing used NKG2D-high CD8+ T cells sorted from blood. The receptors were gathered from a human donor with alopecia areata. The CDR3 runs from the conserved cysteine through the conserved F or W. Fields, in order: V gene, J gene, CDR3 protein.

TRBV2,TRBJ1-1,CASSEAQGRPKAEAFF
TRBV11-2,TRBJ2-1,CASSTTYEQFF
TRBV2,TRBJ2-7,CASRREAYEQYF
TRBV4-1,TRBJ2-1,CASSQNRAGHNEQFF
TRBV11-2,TRBJ2-2,CASRGQGPAGELFF
TRBV4-1,TRBJ2-7,CASSPEGRGEQYF
TRBV11-2,TRBJ1-1,CASSDGGTEAFF
TRBV29-1,TRBJ1-3,CSVEIVNSGNTIYF
TRBV11-2,TRBJ2-3,CASSPSTDTQYF
TRBV2,TRBJ2-7,CASRSYEQYF
TRBV5-6,TRBJ2-7,CASSSGTGDEQYF